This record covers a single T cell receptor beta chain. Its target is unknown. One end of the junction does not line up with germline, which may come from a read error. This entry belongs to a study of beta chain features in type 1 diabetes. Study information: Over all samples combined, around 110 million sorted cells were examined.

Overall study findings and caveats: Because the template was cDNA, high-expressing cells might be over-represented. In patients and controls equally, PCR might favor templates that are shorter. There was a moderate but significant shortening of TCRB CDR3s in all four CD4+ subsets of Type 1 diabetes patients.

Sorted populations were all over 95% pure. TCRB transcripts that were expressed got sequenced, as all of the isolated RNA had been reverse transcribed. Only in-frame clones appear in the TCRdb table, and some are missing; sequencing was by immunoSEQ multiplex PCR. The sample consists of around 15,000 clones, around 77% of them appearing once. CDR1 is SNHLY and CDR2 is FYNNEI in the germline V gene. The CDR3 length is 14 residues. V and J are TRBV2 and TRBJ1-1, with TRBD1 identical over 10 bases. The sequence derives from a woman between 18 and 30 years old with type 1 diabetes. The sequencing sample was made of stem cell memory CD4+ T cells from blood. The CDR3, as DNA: TGTGTCAGCAGCCCGGACAGGGGGAGGGCTGAAGCTTTCTTT. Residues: CVSSPDRGRAEAFF.